These 14 T cell receptor beta chains were sequenced from one sample in a study of blood T cells in healthy people across ages. A second about 7 to 11 cycle PCR used barcoded and J-beta primers. MiXCR was run by TCRdb on the 5' RACE reads, yielding one entry per CDR3 protein. Of 1.5 million to 2 million distinct CDR3 sequences in the sample, roughly 50% were seen once. The sequencing input was blood. The source of these receptors is a woman in her forties in good health.

This clonotype was found a few times. The chain's CDR3 is CASSQFGGGAGANVLTF. For the CDR3, the DNA is TGCGCCAGCAGCCAATTCGGAGGGGGCGCGGGGGCCAACGTCCTGACTTTC. The chain links TRBV4-1 to TRBJ2-6, with a weak D call TRBD1 (7 bases). The CDR3 spans 17 residues. Germline CDR1 and CDR2: MGHRA and YSYEKL. The V end was cut by 2 bases, the J end by 4 bases, with 15 bases between.

The chain couples TRBV27 to TRBJ2-7; maybe TRBD1 (5 bases). Germline CDR1 is MNHEY and CDR2 is SMNVEV (reference sequence). The CDR3 extends over 13 amino acids. Trimming cost V 6 bases and J 0 bases, with 9 bases left between them. The CDR3: CASRSGNSYEQYF. Written as DNA, the CDR3 is TGTGCCAGCAGGTCAGGGAACTCCTACGAGCAGTACTTC.

The chain is built from TRBV7-2 and TRBJ2-5; D might be TRBD1 (6 bases). Trimming stripped 5 bases from V and 1 base from J, with 17 bases between. The CDR3 totals 16 residues. From germline, CDR1 is SGHTA and CDR2 FQGNSA. The CDR3 DNA sequence: TGTGCCAGCAGCGACCTTGGGACATCCCTCCAAGAGACCCAGTACTTC. It translates to CASSDLGTSLQETQYF.

In its sample, this clonotype was seen a few times. CDR3 loop: CASSSSGAGDHNEQFF. The CDR3 nucleotides are TGTGCCAGCAGTTCCTCCGGGGCGGGGGACCACAATGAGCAGTTCTTC. V usage is TRBV28 and J usage is TRBJ2-1, with 7 bases lining up with TRBD2. Germline V gene sequence: CDR1 MDHEN, CDR2 SYDVKM. CDR3 length: 16 amino acids. The trim removed 4 bases at V and 5 bases at J, leaving 11 bases unmatched.

CDR3 nucleotides: TGTGCCAGCAGCGTAGCCTTTTCCAGGGGGCATGAGCAGTTCTTC. This sequence encodes CASSVAFSRGHEQFF. V and J are TRBV9 and TRBJ2-1; 8 bases line up with TRBD1. This CDR3 has 15 residues. Per germline, CDR1 SGDLS and CDR2 YYNGEE. V was pared by 0 bases and J by 8 bases, with 7 bases of the junction left unmatched. The full variable domain, completed using reference TRBV9 and TRBJ2-1, is DSGVTQTPKHLITATGQRVTLRCSPRSGDLSVYWYQQSLDQGLQFLIQYYNGEERAKGNILERFSAQQFPDLHSELNLSSLELGDSALYFCASSVAFSRGHEQFFGPGTRLTVL.

This clonotype was counted only a few times. The J gene is TRBJ2-1, the V gene TRBV9; TRBD2 aligns across 7 bases. Germline V CDR1 and CDR2: SGDLS, YYNGEE. There are 13 residues in the CDR3. Trimming removed 2 bases from V and 8 bases from J; junction bases left unmatched: 4. CDR3 DNA sequence: TGTGCCAGCAGCGTCCGAGCGGGATATGAGCAGTTCTTC. The encoded protein is CASSVRAGYEQFF.

This clonotype was seen only a few times. The chain has TRBV20-1 and TRBJ2-3, with D unresolved. V was clipped by 3 bases and J by 0 bases, with 10 bases between them. This CDR3 has 14 residues. Germline V gene data show CDR1 as DFQATT and CDR2 as SNEGSKA (reference sequence). The CDR3 sequence: CSASKRPSTDTQYF. The CDR3 bases are TGCAGTGCTAGTAAAAGGCCAAGCACAGATACGCAGTATTTT.

This chain connects TRBV15 to TRBJ2-7; the D gene could be TRBD1 or TRBD2 (6 bases each). The CDR3 extends over 15 amino acids. Germline lookup yields CDR1 LNHNV and CDR2 YYDKDF (reference sequence). Trimming left V 1 base short and J 0 bases short, with 10 bases between. The CDR3 loop reads CATSRGGASSYEQYF. In nucleotides, the CDR3 is TGTGCCACCAGCAGAGGGGGGGCAAGCTCCTACGAGCAGTACTTC.

This chain connects TRBV29-1 to TRBJ1-5; 7 bases line up with TRBD1. The CDR3 sequence is 14 residues long. The junction had 8 bases not matched to a gene; V was cut back by 7 bases and J by 2 bases. Germline V gene lookup returns CDR1 SQVTM and CDR2 ANQGSEA. The CDR3 spells CSAATGLGNQPQHF. DNA of the CDR3: TGCAGCGCCGCGACAGGGTTGGGCAATCAGCCCCAGCATTTT.

V usage is TRBV12-3 or TRBV12-4 and J usage is TRBJ1-5, with D possibly being TRBD1 (5 bases). This CDR3 contains 15 residues. Trimming removed 3 bases at V and 2 bases at J, with 11 bases between. The CDR3 is CASSFRGAGNQPQHF. CDR3 DNA sequence: TGTGCCAGCAGTTTCCGGGGCGCGGGCAATCAGCCCCAGCATTTT.

This clonotype was seen a few times. The chain links TRBV4-1 to TRBJ2-7; D is possibly TRBD1 (6 bases). CDR1 is MGHRA, CDR2 YSYEKL, per germline. The V end lost 3 bases, the J end lost 1 base, and 13 bases lay between the germline ends. The CDR3 contains 15 residues. CDR3 nucleotides: TGCGCCAGCAGCCAGACCGAACAGGGTTCCTACGAGCAGTACTTC. This sequence encodes CASSQTEQGSYEQYF.

The chain combines TRBV24-1 with TRBJ2-1, with a tentative D call TRBD1 (6 bases). Near its end, the DNA agrees better with TRBJ2-7, so the J call may be wrong. There are 14 residues in the CDR3. Germline-derived CDR1 and CDR2 are KGHDR and SFDVKD. CDR3 sequence reads: CATSGLTGYNEQYF. The DNA of the CDR3 is TGTGCCACCAGTGGTCTTACAGGGTACAATGAGCAGTACTTC.

This clonotype has only a few counts. CDR3 coding DNA: TGCAGCGTTGAGACGGGACGGGGACCCCATGGCTACACCTTC. Protein product: CSVETGRGPHGYTF. The rearrangement links TRBV29-1 to TRBJ1-2; maybe TRBD1 (5 bases). The CDR3 extends over 14 amino acids. Between the trimmed V and J ends, which lost 3 bases and 6 bases, there was a span of 17 bases. CDR1 is SQVTM, CDR2 ANQGSEA, per germline.

This clonotype was detected only a few times. The J gene is TRBJ2-1, the V gene TRBV7-9; 9 nucleotides line up with TRBD1. From germline, CDR1 is SEHNR and CDR2 FQNEAQ (reference sequence). The CDR3 spans 15 residues. The V segment lost 4 bases and the J segment 7 bases; nucleotides outside the gene matches: 8. For the CDR3, the DNA is TGTGCCAGCAGCTCTTCACAGGGGGCGCGAAATGAGCAGTTCTTC. This translates into CASSSSQGARNEQFF.